This T cell receptor (beta chain) originates from a study of CXCR3-negative and CXCR3-positive naive CD8 T cells. The CDR3 length is 16 residues. CDR1 MDHEN and CDR2 SYDVKM come from the germline V gene. TRB cDNA was prepared as libraries by UMI-labeled 5' RACE. TCRdb re-called the 5' RACE reads and shows each CDR3 protein once, DNA omitted. This listing includes 55,000 to 65,000 distinct CDR3 sequences. The V gene is TRBV28, the J gene TRBJ2-3; checking the TCRdb D call of TRBD2 is not possible without DNA. Sequenced input: naive CXCR3- CD8+ T cells from blood. Subset in this sample: CD45RO-CCR7+CD27+CD95- naive CD8+ T cells lacking CXCR3 (TNR3-). This clonotype was obtained from a human donor in good health. Some clones in this sample may be carry-over from other donors' samples. CDR3 loop: CASSFLTSGVTDTQYF.